The source of this TCR beta chain is a study of Ad26.COV2.S vaccination and SARS-CoV-2 variants. Points from the study as a whole: Estimates derived from TCR breadth and depth analyses may have underestimated total T cell responses.

Documented treatment: some 19 received Ad26.COV2.S at low or high dose, single or two shots; about 5 received placebo; per-sample allocation not given. It was on day 63 after the first vaccine or placebo injection that samples were taken. The sample came from a Boston adult aged 18-55 years. The table lists this clone with a few counts. Its target is not known. The table came from immunoSEQ multiplex PCR; TCRdb's copy has only in-frame clones and leaves some out. Altogether over 350,000 clones are present, 75% to 90% being singletons, with the ten largest covering more than 3%. Per germline, CDR1 SGHDT and CDR2 YYEEEE. J gave up 3 bases and V 4 bases, and 8 bases lay outside the gene matches. CDR3 length: 15 residues.

The J gene is TRBJ2-5, the V gene TRBV5-6; 8 positions agree with TRBD2. This receptor was obtained from a person between 18 and 65 years old who received the Ad26.COV2.S COVID-19 vaccine or a placebo. This specimen consisted of peripheral blood, obtained in a trial of Ad26.COV2.S vaccine versus placebo. The CDR3 region has the DNA TGTGCCAGCAGCCTGCGGGAGGACTCCGAAGAGACCCAGTACTTC. Translated: CASSLREDSEETQYF. Drawing the rest from reference TRBV5-6 and TRBJ2-5, the complete variable domain is DAGVTQSPTHLIKTRGQQVTLRCSPKSGHDTVSWYQQALGQGPQFIFQYYEEEERQRGNFPDRFSGHQFPNYSSELNVNALLLGDSALYLCASSLREDSEETQYFGPGTRLLVL.